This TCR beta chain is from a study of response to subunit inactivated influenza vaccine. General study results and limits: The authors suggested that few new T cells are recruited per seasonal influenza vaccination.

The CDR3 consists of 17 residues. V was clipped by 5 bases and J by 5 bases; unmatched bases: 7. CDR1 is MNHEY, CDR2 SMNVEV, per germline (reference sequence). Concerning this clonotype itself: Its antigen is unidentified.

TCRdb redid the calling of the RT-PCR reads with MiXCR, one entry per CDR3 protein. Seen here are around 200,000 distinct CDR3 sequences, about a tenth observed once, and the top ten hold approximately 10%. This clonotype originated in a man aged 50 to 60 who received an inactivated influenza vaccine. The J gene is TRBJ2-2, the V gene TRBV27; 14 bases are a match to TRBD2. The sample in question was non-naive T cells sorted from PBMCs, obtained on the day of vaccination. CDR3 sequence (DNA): TGTGCCAGCAGTCCCGGGACTAGCGGGAGTAGAACCGGGGAGCTGTTTTTT. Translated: CASSPGTSGSRTGELFF.